The 29 T cell receptor beta chains listed next were all sequenced from one sample in a study of blood T cell repertoires in COVID-19. This table comes from immunoSEQ multiplex PCR, and its TCRdb copy is limited to in-frame clones, with some not included. The table lists about 47,000 clones, 83% of them singletons. The specimen sequenced was peripheral blood. These receptors were obtained from a man aged 55-75 years with active COVID-19.

The CDR3 sequence is CSVATGVNSPLHF. The CDR3 DNA reads TGCAGCGTAGCGACAGGGGTGAATTCACCCCTCCACTTT. The chain uses TRBV29-1 and TRBJ1-6, with 8 bases fitting TRBD1. Trimming removed 6 bases from V and 7 bases from J; junction bases left unmatched: 5. The germline V gene has CDR1 SQVTM and CDR2 ANQGSEA. The CDR3 length is 13 residues.

The V gene is TRBV5-1, the J gene TRBJ1-1, with a tentative D call TRBD1 (5 bases). The CDR3 is 13 residues long. The V gene's germline CDR1 is SGHRS and CDR2 YFSETQ. V was shortened by 1 base and J by 6 bases, with 10 bases between the two germline ends. The DNA for the CDR3 is TGCGCCAGCAGCTTGTCCGGGGGAGCTGAAGCTTTCTTT. It encodes CASSLSGGAEAFF.

J is TRBJ1-5 and V is TRBV28; 9 bases match TRBD1. CDR1 is MDHEN, CDR2 SYDVKM, per germline. The CDR3 runs to 15 residues. V lost 8 bases to trimming and J lost 6 bases; unmatched junction nucleotides: 11. DNA of the CDR3: TGTGCCAGCCGGGGACAGGGAATGGGAGGTCAGCCCCAGCATTTT. Its protein product is CASRGQGMGGQPQHF. The full variable domain, its missing parts supplied by reference TRBV28 and TRBJ1-5, is DVKVTQSSRYLVKRTGEKVFLECVQDMDHENMFWYRQDPGLGLRLIYFSYDVKMKEKGDIPEGYSVSREKKERFSLILESASTNQTSMYLCASRGQGMGGQPQHFGDGTRLSIL.

This clone was detected once. The V call is TRBV30, the J call TRBJ2-1; 7 bases are a match to TRBD2. The CDR3 covers 16 residues. J gave up 0 bases and V 1 base, and 6 bases lay outside the gene matches. Germline CDR1 is GTSNPN and CDR2 is SVGIG (reference sequence). CDR3 DNA sequence: TGTGCCTGGAGTGGCCAAGCGGGGAGCTCCTACAATGAGCAGTTCTTC. Protein product: CAWSGQAGSSYNEQFF.

The chain couples TRBV5-6 to TRBJ2-1, with D hard to call. CDR1 is SGHDT, CDR2 YYEEEE, per germline. The CDR3 is 11 residues long. Trimming removed 5 bases at V and 10 bases at J, with 10 bases between. The CDR3 here is CASSRIREQFF. DNA for the CDR3: TGTGCCAGCAGTCGGATCAGGGAGCAGTTCTTC. The variable domain in full, completed from reference TRBV5-6 and TRBJ2-1, reads DAGVTQSPTHLIKTRGQQVTLRCSPKSGHDTVSWYQQALGQGPQFIFQYYEEEERQRGNFPDRFSGHQFPNYSSELNVNALLLGDSALYLCASSRIREQFFGPGTRLTVL.

This clone was seen a few times. The chain employs TRBV9 and TRBJ1-4, with D possibly TRBD1 on 6 matching bases. CDR3 length: 14 amino acids. V lost 0 bases and J 10 bases, leaving 13 bases between the germline ends. The germline V gene encodes CDR1 SGDLS and CDR2 YYNGEE. The CDR3 protein is CASSVARGGGKLFF. As DNA, the CDR3 is TGTGCCAGCAGCGTAGCGAGGGGGGGAGGAAAACTGTTTTTT.

This chain joins TRBV27 and TRBJ2-2; TRBD2 matches at 9 bases. Trimming took 4 bases from V and 6 from J; bases not matched to a gene: 6. The CDR3 covers 15 residues. Germline assignment: CDR1 MNHEY and CDR2 SMNVEV (reference sequence). Here the CDR3 reads CASSYIAGVAGELFF. The CDR3 DNA reads TGTGCCAGCAGTTATATAGCGGGAGTGGCCGGGGAGCTGTTTTTT.

The chain couples TRBV7-9 to TRBJ1-2, with unresolved D. The length of the CDR3 is 12 residues. CDR1 and CDR2 (germline): SEHNR, FQNEAQ (reference sequence). The V end was cut by 6 bases, the J end by 9 bases, with 14 bases between. CDR3 sequence: CASSYTGVSYTF. Written as DNA, the CDR3 is TGTGCCAGCAGTTATACCGGGGTTAGCTACACCTTC.

The chain's CDR3 is CAWSAGHRTTNEKLFF. Written as DNA, the CDR3 is TGTGCCTGGAGTGCGGGACATAGGACAACTAATGAAAAACTGTTTTTT. The rearrangement uses TRBV30 and TRBJ1-4; tentative D call: TRBD1 (6 bases). V shed 1 base and J shed 0 bases, with 12 bases lying between them. Germline V lookup: CDR1 GTSNPN, CDR2 SVGIG (reference sequence). The CDR3 covers 16 residues. The full variable domain, rest sourced from reference TRBV30 and TRBJ1-4, is SQTIHQWPATLVQPVGSPLSLECTVEGTSNPNLYWYRQAAGRGLQLLFYSVGIGQISSEVPQNLSASRPQDRQFILSSKKLLLSDSGFYLCAWSAGHRTTNEKLFFGSGTQLSVL.

The rearrangement uses TRBV11-2 and TRBJ2-3; D ambiguous. The germline V and J ends were trimmed by 5 bases and 4 bases, with 7 bases remaining between them. This CDR3 region has 12 residues. Germline V gene lookup returns CDR1 SGHAT and CDR2 FQNNGV. The CDR3 sequence: CASSQLADTQYF. The CDR3 DNA reads as TGTGCCAGCAGCCAATTAGCAGATACGCAGTATTTT.

This clone was counted a few times. The rearrangement links TRBV3-1 (or the pseudogene TRBV3-2) to TRBJ1-5; no clear D gene. V lost 1 base and J 0 bases, leaving 19 bases between the germline ends. Germline loops: CDR1 LGHDT, CDR2 YNNKEL (reference sequence). The CDR3 is made up of 19 amino acids. The CDR3 DNA sequence: TGTGCCAGCAGCCAAGGGGGAGGATTTATTGGAGGTAGCAATCAGCCCCAGCATTTT. This translates into CASSQGGGFIGGSNQPQHF.

This clone appeared a single time. V usage is TRBV9 and J usage is TRBJ2-5, with 11 bases matching TRBD1. The CDR3 has 17 amino acids. With 0 bases clipped from V and 3 bases from J, the junction kept 7 bases outside the gene matches. Germline CDR1 and CDR2: SGDLS and YYNGEE. The CDR3, as DNA: TGTGCCAGCAGCGTAGCGGACAGGGGGCAGGGGGAAGAGACCCAGTACTTC. The encoded protein is CASSVADRGQGEETQYF.

This clone occurred a few times. The J gene is TRBJ2-3, the V gene TRBV18; D might be TRBD1 (6 bases). CDR3 size: 14 residues. Germline V lookup: CDR1 KGHSH, CDR2 LQKENI. V lost 2 bases, J lost 0 bases, and 6 bases lay in between. The chain's CDR3 is CASSPDRSTDTQYF. CDR3 sequence (DNA): TGTGCCAGCTCACCAGACAGGAGCACAGATACGCAGTATTTT.

The chain is built from TRBV6-4 and TRBJ2-5; no clear D. CDR1 and CDR2 (germline): MRHNA, SNTAGT. Trimming removed 4 bases from V and 5 bases from J, with 14 bases in between. CDR3 length: 14 amino acids. The CDR3 bases are TGTGCCAGCAGTGTAGATTCCGGAGTTGAGACCCAGTACTTC. Protein product: CASSVDSGVETQYF.

The rearrangement joins TRBV30 to TRBJ2-2; D is possibly TRBD1 (5 bases). Germline V CDR1 and CDR2: GTSNPN, SVGIG (reference sequence). Trimming removed 2 bases at V and 6 bases at J, with 10 bases between. This CDR3 has 13 amino acids. The CDR3 spells CAWSRGLAGELFF. DNA of the CDR3: TGTGCCTGGAGTAGGGGTTTGGCCGGGGAGCTGTTTTTT.

The V and J genes are TRBV27 and TRBJ1-5; a possible D gene is TRBD1 (5 bases). CDR1 and CDR2 (germline): MNHEY, SMNVEV (reference sequence). The CDR3 covers 14 residues. Trimming took 6 bases from V and 6 from J, leaving 15 bases between them. The CDR3 loop reads CASSLGGGTQPQHF. The DNA for the CDR3 is TGTGCCAGCAGCCTAGGTGGGGGGACTCAGCCCCAGCATTTT.

This clone was observed a single time. V gene TRBV27 combines with J gene TRBJ2-1; 14 nucleotides agree with TRBD2. V dropped 5 bases and J dropped 13; count of bases not matched to a gene: 10. Germline-derived CDR1 and CDR2 are MNHEY and SMNVEV (reference sequence). There are 15 residues in the CDR3. The CDR3 nucleotides are TGTGCCAGCAGTACAAACGGACTAGCGGGGGGCCCCCAGTTCTTC. Translation gives CASSTNGLAGGPQFF.

J is TRBJ2-7 and V is TRBV19; TRBD1 agrees at 7 bases. CDR3 length: 14 amino acids. With 5 bases clipped from V and 4 bases from J, the junction kept 8 bases outside the gene matches. Germline assignment: CDR1 LNHDA and CDR2 SQIVND (reference sequence). The CDR3 loop is CASSATTGNYEQYF. The CDR3 DNA is TGTGCCAGTAGTGCGACGACAGGGAATTACGAGCAGTACTTC.

The rearrangement joins TRBV11-2 to TRBJ2-7; TRBD2 agrees at 7 bases. Germline loops: CDR1 SGHAT, CDR2 FQNNGV. J gave up 2 bases and V 4 bases, and 11 bases lay outside the gene matches. The CDR3 loop spans 16 amino acids. Written as DNA, the CDR3 is TGTGCCAGCAGCTGGCCCCGGACTAGTTCGACCTACGAGCAGTACTTC. It specifies CASSWPRTSSTYEQYF.

The chain is built from TRBV5-1 and TRBJ2-7; no reliable D call. The V end was cut by 1 base, the J end by 6 bases, with 14 bases between. Germline loops: CDR1 SGHRS, CDR2 YFSETQ. This CDR3 spans 14 amino acids. The CDR3 sequence: CASSLSRGLGEQYF. The CDR3 coding sequence is TGCGCCAGCAGCTTGAGCCGAGGTCTGGGCGAGCAGTACTTC.

This chain joins TRBV2 and TRBJ1-1; 8 nucleotides align to TRBD1. J gave up 3 bases and V 6 bases, and 3 bases lay outside the gene matches. Germline V gene lookup returns CDR1 SNHLY and CDR2 FYNNEI. The CDR3 totals 13 residues. This CDR3 is CASRDRADTEAFF. In nucleotides, the CDR3 is TGTGCCAGCAGGGACAGGGCAGACACTGAAGCTTTCTTT.

V and J are TRBV10-3 and TRBJ2-1, with TRBD2 as a possible D gene (6 bases). The CDR3 consists of 14 residues. Germline CDR1 is ENHRY and CDR2 is SYGVKD. With 7 bases removed from V and 3 bases from J, the gap between germline ends came to 13 bases. CDR3 sequence (DNA): TGTGCCATCACCGCGGGACTCGTCTACAATGAGCAGTTCTTC. Amino acids: CAITAGLVYNEQFF.

The V and J genes are TRBV6-5 and TRBJ2-7; 9 bases agree with TRBD2. This CDR3 spans 15 amino acids. The V gene's germline CDR1 is MNHEY and CDR2 SVGAGI. Losses at the gene ends were 2 bases for V and 7 bases for J; bases not matched to a gene: 9. CDR3 sequence reads: CASSYQVRGGGEQYF. In DNA form, the CDR3 reads TGTGCCAGCAGTTACCAGGTGCGGGGGGGCGGGGAGCAGTACTTC.

For this clone: The junction and the germline gene differ at one end; a read error may be behind it. The rearrangement joins TRBV7-7 to TRBJ2-2, with a tentative D call TRBD2 (6 bases). Per germline, CDR1 SSHAT and CDR2 FNYEAQ (reference sequence). This CDR3 is 15 amino acids long. The CDR3 sequence is CASSLEGGEVGELFF. The CDR3 DNA follows: TGTGCTAGCAGCTTAGAAGGCGGGGAGGTCGGGGAGCTGTTTTTT.

CDR3 residues: CASTGVANYEQYF. Here the CDR3 DNA reads TGTGCCAGCACGGGGGTGGCAAACTACGAGCAGTACTTC. This chain connects TRBV28 to TRBJ2-7; TRBD2 might be the D (6 bases). The germline CDR1 and CDR2 sequences are MDHEN and SYDVKM. V was pared by 7 bases and J by 3 bases, with 13 bases between. CDR3 size: 13 residues.

The chain uses TRBV15 and TRBJ2-5; weak D call: TRBD2 (6 bases). CDR1 is LNHNV and CDR2 is YYDKDF in the germline V gene (reference sequence). V lost 1 base and J lost 4, with 16 bases in between. The CDR3 runs 16 residues. CDR3 sequence: CATSRAPQGGLETQYF. Written as DNA, the CDR3 is TGTGCCACCAGCAGAGCCCCCCAGGGAGGCTTAGAGACCCAGTACTTC.

The sample holds a few counts of this clone. V and J are TRBV28 and TRBJ2-3, with 7 nucleotides matching TRBD1. The CDR3 runs 15 residues. The V segment lost 4 bases and the J segment 3 bases; nucleotides outside the gene matches: 7. CDR1 is MDHEN and CDR2 is SYDVKM in the germline V gene. The CDR3: CASSSSRGRTDTQYF. CDR3 nucleotides: TGTGCCAGCAGTTCCTCGAGGGGGCGTACAGATACGCAGTATTTT.

V and J are TRBV3-1 (or the pseudogene TRBV3-2) and TRBJ1-6, with a tentative D call TRBD1 (5 bases). Germline CDR1 LGHDT, CDR2 YNNKEL (reference sequence). V was clipped by 4 bases and J by 7 bases, with 14 bases between them. This CDR3 region has 15 residues. CDR3 protein: CASSPDGGGNSPLHF. CDR3 coding DNA: TGTGCCAGCAGCCCAGACGGGGGAGGCAATTCACCCCTCCACTTT.

CDR3: CASTPSGGPRGELFF. For the CDR3, the DNA is TGCGCCAGCACCCCTAGCGGGGGGCCCCGGGGGGAGCTGTTTTTT. This sequence joins TRBV5-1 and TRBJ2-2; 11 bases fit TRBD2. The CDR3 extends over 15 amino acids. Unmatched junction bases numbered 9, after V lost 6 bases and J lost 8 bases. The germline gives CDR1 SGHRS, CDR2 YFSETQ. The variable domain in full, completed from reference TRBV5-1 and TRBJ2-2, reads KAGVTQTPRYLIKTRGQQVTLSCSPISGHRSVSWYQQTPGQGLQFLFEYFSETQRNKGNFPGRFSGRQFSNSRSEMNVSTLELGDSALYLCASTPSGGPRGELFFGEGSRLTVL.